Below, one T cell receptor (beta chain) is given with its context. The sample is drawn from a study of blood T cell repertoires in COVID-19. For the study at large: Samples representing acute and convalescent COVID-19 were sourced from the United States, Italy and Spain.

Here immunoSEQ multiplex PCR was the method, and the copy in TCRdb shows in-frame clones only, minus some. The sample gives about 180,000 clones, around 85% of which show up once; 9.5% to 12% is in the top ten. The clonotype was recovered from a human donor with active or convalescent COVID-19. The donor label of this sample is uncertain. Sequenced: peripheral blood.

The CDR3 DNA follows: TGTGCCAGCAGCGTAGGAGCCTACGGGGTTACCCAAGAGACCCAGTACTTC. Translating it yields CASSVGAYGVTQETQYF. V is TRBV9 and J is TRBJ2-5, with D maybe TRBD2 (5 bases). In germline, CDR1 is SGDLS, CDR2 YYNGEE. V lost 0 bases and J lost 1, with 16 bases in between. The CDR3 is 17 amino acids.